Listed below are T cell receptor beta chains from one sample, sequenced in a study of T cell changes during pregnancy in multiple sclerosis. Measured with immunoSEQ multiplex PCR; TCRdb has only the in-frame clones, and not every one. The sample shows around 72,000 clones, about nine tenths of them seen only once. Sequencing was performed on peripheral blood, taken in the third trimester of pregnancy. These receptors originate from a female donor in good health, enrolled as a control in a pregnancy study. Both conserved end residues are part of each CDR3.

v_call	j_call	cdr3_aa
TRBV5-1	TRBJ2-3	CASSPVGQGTDTQYF
TRBV15	TRBJ2-5	CATGLSSSGKETQYF
TRBV25-1	TRBJ1-2	CASSARGGSYGYTF
TRBV19	TRBJ2-1	CASSISPKRYNEQFF
TRBV6-6	TRBJ2-7	CASSYSAGRFGEQYF
TRBV12-2	TRBJ1-2	CASLLGAPNYGYTF
TRBV28	TRBJ1-5	CASTRGGSNQPQHF
TRBV7-2	TRBJ1-2	CASSLDGGLGGYTF
TRBV6-5	TRBJ1-1	CASRQGMRSAEAFF
TRBV19	TRBJ1-6	CASSGSSSYNSPLHF